The 21 T cell receptor beta chains below come from one sample, sequenced in a study of blood T cell repertoires in COVID-19. Clones were read by immunoSEQ multiplex PCR, and TCRdb kept only the in-frame ones, dropping some. The data show approximately 75,000 clones, 75% to 90% seen once. Specimen: peripheral blood. The receptors here all came from a woman older than 75 with acute or convalescent COVID-19.

The CDR3 nucleotides are TGCGCCAGCAGTGACGCGTTGTCTGAGAGCTACACCTTC. Protein sequence: CASSDALSESYTF. This chain links TRBV10-1 with TRBJ1-2; D unclear. Trimming left V 3 bases short and J 9 bases short, with 14 bases between. This CDR3 has 13 amino acids. The germline CDR1 and CDR2 sequences are WNHNN and SYGVQD (reference sequence).

The chain links TRBV15 to TRBJ1-2; 7 nucleotides align to TRBD1. CDR3 length equals 14 residues. CDR1 is LNHNV and CDR2 is YYDKDF in the germline V gene (reference sequence). V shed 4 bases, J shed 7 bases, and the junction held 9 bases outside the gene matches. For the CDR3, the DNA is TGTGCCACCAGCAAAGGGGGCACCAAGGGTGGCTACACCTTC. Protein sequence: CATSKGGTKGGYTF.

This chain links TRBV28 with TRBJ1-5; the D is unclear. Germline lookup yields CDR1 MDHEN and CDR2 SYDVKM. The V and J ends lost 8 bases and 2 bases respectively, with 19 bases between them. The CDR3 is 16 amino acids. CDR3 amino acids: CASGRLEGNGNQPQHF. In DNA, the CDR3 is TGTGCCAGCGGACGACTGGAGGGTAATGGCAATCAGCCCCAGCATTTT. The full variable domain, in which reference TRBV28 and TRBJ1-5 provide the parts outside the CDR3, is DVKVTQSSRYLVKRTGEKVFLECVQDMDHENMFWYRQDPGLGLRLIYFSYDVKMKEKGDIPEGYSVSREKKERFSLILESASTNQTSMYLCASGRLEGNGNQPQHFGDGTRLSIL.

The chain recombines TRBV3-1 (or the pseudogene TRBV3-2) with TRBJ1-5, with unresolved D. Per germline, CDR1 LGHDT and CDR2 YNNKEL (reference sequence). The CDR3 length is 15 residues. The V end was cut by 1 base, the J end by 1 base, with 8 bases between. CDR3 bases: TGTGCCAGCAGCCAAGGCAGGATGAGCAATCAGCCCCAGCATTTT. This codes for CASSQGRMSNQPQHF.

This rearrangement joins TRBV24-1 to TRBJ2-5, with 8 bases identical to TRBD2. V was pared by 3 bases and J by 2 bases, with 4 bases of the junction left unmatched. CDR3 length: 15 amino acids. Looked up from germline, CDR1 is KGHDR and CDR2 is SFDVKD. CDR3 sequence reads: CATSDPTGGQETQYF. The CDR3 bases are TGTGCCACCAGTGATCCCACGGGAGGGCAAGAGACCCAGTACTTC.

The chain links TRBV24-1 to TRBJ2-3; 12 nucleotides line up with TRBD2. The ends lost 3 bases at V and 5 bases at J; junction bases unmatched: 5. The CDR3 sequence is 16 residues long. Germline V gene sequence: CDR1 KGHDR, CDR2 SFDVKD. The CDR3 nucleotides are TGTGCCACCAGTGATACTTCTAGCGGGAGGGTAGATACGCAGTATTTT. The encoded protein is CATSDTSSGRVDTQYF.

The chain couples TRBV18 to TRBJ2-1; 9 nucleotides align to TRBD2. CDR3 size: 15 residues. Trimming took 3 bases from V and 7 from J; bases not matched to a gene: 7. Germline CDR1 KGHSH, CDR2 LQKENI. CDR3 DNA sequence: TGTGCCAGCTCACCGGGGACTAGCAGGGGGAATGAGCAGTTCTTC. It codes for CASSPGTSRGNEQFF.

This rearrangement joins TRBV3-1 (or the pseudogene TRBV3-2) to TRBJ1-1; tentatively, D is TRBD1 (6 bases). Deletions cut 8 bases from V and 0 bases from J, with 13 bases between. The CDR3 sequence is 14 residues long. CDR1 is LGHDT and CDR2 is YNNKEL in the germline V gene (reference sequence). The CDR3 here is CASRPGVMNTEAFF. The CDR3 region has the DNA TGTGCCAGCCGTCCAGGGGTCATGAACACTGAAGCTTTCTTT.

The chain carries TRBV2 and TRBJ2-2; TRBD2 is a possible D gene (6 bases). The germline V gene encodes CDR1 SNHLY and CDR2 FYNNEI. The CDR3 sequence is 16 residues long. Trimming shortened V by 4 bases and J by 1 base, and 13 bases separated the two germline ends. The CDR3 DNA reads TGTGCCAGCAGTGTTGAGGGACTTGGGAACACCGGGGAGCTGTTTTTT. This codes for CASSVEGLGNTGELFF.

The V call is TRBV6-6, the J call TRBJ1-1; possibly TRBD1 for D (5 bases). Trimming removed 7 bases from V and 5 bases from J, with 11 bases in between. Looked up from germline, CDR1 is MNHNY and CDR2 is SVGAGI (reference sequence). CDR3 length: 12 amino acids. CDR3 nucleotides: TGTGCCAGCACAGGGTTTTTGACTGAAGCTTTCTTT. Translated, it gives CASTGFLTEAFF.

The J gene is TRBJ1-1, the V gene TRBV27, with D possibly TRBD1 on 5 matching bases. Looked up from germline, CDR1 is MNHEY and CDR2 is SMNVEV (reference sequence). V was shortened by 4 bases and J by 3 bases, with 15 bases between the two germline ends. The CDR3 loop spans 15 amino acids. This CDR3 reads CASSSRWGGDTEAFF. The CDR3 nucleotides are TGTGCCAGCAGTTCCCGGTGGGGAGGGGACACTGAAGCTTTCTTT.

The chain is built from TRBV14 and TRBJ1-5; D remains ambiguous. V dropped 5 bases and J dropped 4 bases, with 12 bases sitting between them. The germline gives CDR1 SGHDN, CDR2 FVKESK. The CDR3 runs 14 residues. In DNA form, the CDR3 reads TGTGCCAGCAGCGTCGGAGGGCAGAATCAGCCCCAGCATTTT. It specifies CASSVGGQNQPQHF.

The chain employs TRBV6-5 and TRBJ1-5, with D perhaps matching TRBD1 (5 bases). The germline V and J ends were trimmed by 6 bases and 3 bases, with 15 bases remaining between them. The V gene's germline CDR1 is MNHEY and CDR2 SVGAGI. The CDR3 has 15 residues. CDR3 bases: TGTGCCAGCAGCCGACCGGACAATCCCAATCAGCCCCAGCATTTT. Translated, it gives CASSRPDNPNQPQHF.

The table lists this clone with a few counts. V gene TRBV6-5 combines with J gene TRBJ2-1, with 9 bases that match TRBD1. The CDR3 runs to 16 residues. Germline CDR1 MNHEY, CDR2 SVGAGI. With 4 bases clipped from V and 4 bases from J, the junction kept 8 bases outside the gene matches. The CDR3 DNA follows: TGTGCCAGCAGTTTAGGGACAGGGACATTTTACAATGAGCAGTTCTTC. This gives the protein CASSLGTGTFYNEQFF.

CDR3 residues: CASSQGGDPIYEQYF. As DNA, the CDR3 is TGTGCCAGCAGCCAAGGGGGGGATCCGATCTACGAGCAGTACTTC. This chain connects TRBV3-1 (or the pseudogene TRBV3-2) to TRBJ2-7, with TRBD2 as a possible D gene (6 bases). The germline CDR1 and CDR2 sequences are LGHDT and YNNKEL (reference sequence). The CDR3 runs to 15 residues. Trimming left V 1 base short and J 3 bases short, with 13 bases between.

The chain joins TRBV5-1 to TRBJ2-1; 7 bases match TRBD2. J gave up 0 bases and V 2 bases, and 2 bases lay outside the gene matches. There are 15 residues in the CDR3. Germline loops: CDR1 SGHRS, CDR2 YFSETQ. CDR3 coding DNA: TGCGCCAGCAGCTTTGGACTAGACTCCTACAATGAGCAGTTCTTC. Protein product: CASSFGLDSYNEQFF. Filled out from reference TRBV5-1 and TRBJ2-1, the complete variable domain reads KAGVTQTPRYLIKTRGQQVTLSCSPISGHRSVSWYQQTPGQGLQFLFEYFSETQRNKGNFPGRFSGRQFSNSRSEMNVSTLELGDSALYLCASSFGLDSYNEQFFGPGTRLTVL.

The chain carries TRBV5-5 and TRBJ2-7; 12 bases line up with TRBD1. J lost 3 bases, V lost 3 bases, and 4 bases had no gene match. This CDR3 has 15 amino acids. From germline, CDR1 is SGHKS and CDR2 YYEKEE (reference sequence). This CDR3 is CASSYGTGGFYEQYF. CDR3 DNA: TGTGCCAGCAGCTACGGGACAGGGGGCTTCTACGAGCAGTACTTC.

This clone was counted a single time. This chain joins TRBV9 and TRBJ2-1; maybe TRBD2 (6 bases). The CDR3 contains 15 residues. Germline assignment: CDR1 SGDLS and CDR2 YYNGEE. Trimming pared 4 bases from V and 10 bases from J, leaving 21 bases between. For the CDR3, the DNA is TGTGCCAGCAGCCCAGGCGGGACGCCCGGCGCGGAGCAGTTCTTC. Translating gives CASSPGGTPGAEQFF.

J is TRBJ2-1 and V is TRBV10-3; 11 positions match TRBD2. This CDR3 region has 15 residues. Germline values: CDR1 ENHRY, CDR2 SYGVKD. With V trimmed by 3 bases and J by 10 bases, 8 bases remained unmatched. DNA for the CDR3: TGTGCCATCAGTGATCGAAGACTAGCGGGAAGGGAGCAGTTCTTC. Amino acids: CAISDRRLAGREQFF.

The CDR3 region is CASSPMTGVDVGPGNTIYF. In DNA, the CDR3 is TGTGCCAGCTCACCCATGACAGGGGTTGATGTTGGTCCCGGAAACACCATATATTTT. This sequence joins TRBV18 and TRBJ1-3; 8 bases line up with TRBD1. V was clipped by 3 bases and J by 4 bases; unmatched bases: 17. Germline-derived CDR1 and CDR2 are KGHSH and LQKENI. The CDR3 consists of 19 residues.

This clone was seen a handful of times. The rearrangement uses TRBV6-1 and TRBJ2-2; 8 bases align to TRBD2. With 9 bases clipped from V and 1 base from J, the junction kept 4 bases outside the gene matches. The germline V gene has CDR1 MNHNS and CDR2 SASEGT. This CDR3 has 14 residues. The CDR3: CASSLAGNTGELFF. CDR3 nucleotide sequence: TGTGCCAGTTCCCTAGCGGGGAACACCGGGGAGCTGTTTTTT.